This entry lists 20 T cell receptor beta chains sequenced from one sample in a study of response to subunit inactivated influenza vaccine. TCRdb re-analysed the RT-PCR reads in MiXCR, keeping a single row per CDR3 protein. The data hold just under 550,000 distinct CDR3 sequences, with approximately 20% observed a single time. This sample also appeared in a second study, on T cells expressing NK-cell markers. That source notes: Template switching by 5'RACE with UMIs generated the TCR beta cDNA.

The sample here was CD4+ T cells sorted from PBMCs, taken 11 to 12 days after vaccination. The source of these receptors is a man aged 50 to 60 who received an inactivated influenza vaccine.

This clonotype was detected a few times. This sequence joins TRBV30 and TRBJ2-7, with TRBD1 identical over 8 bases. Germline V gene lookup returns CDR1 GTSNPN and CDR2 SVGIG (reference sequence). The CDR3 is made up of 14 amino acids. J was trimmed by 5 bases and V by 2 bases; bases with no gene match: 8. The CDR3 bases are TGTGCCTGGAGTCGGACGGCAGGGGGCGACGAGCAGTACTTC. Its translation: CAWSRTAGGDEQYF.

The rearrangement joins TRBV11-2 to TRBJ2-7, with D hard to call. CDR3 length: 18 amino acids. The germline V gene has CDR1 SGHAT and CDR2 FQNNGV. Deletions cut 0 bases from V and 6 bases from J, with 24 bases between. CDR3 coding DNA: TGTGCCAGCAGCTTAGATCGCGGTCTGACTTCTTTTCCTGCCGAGCAGTACTTC. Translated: CASSLDRGLTSFPAEQYF.

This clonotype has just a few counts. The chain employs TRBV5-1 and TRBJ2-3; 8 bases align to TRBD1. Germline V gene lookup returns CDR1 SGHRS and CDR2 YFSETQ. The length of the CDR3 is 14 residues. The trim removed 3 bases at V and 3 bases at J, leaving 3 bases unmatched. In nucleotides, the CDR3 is TGCGCCAGCAGCTCGGACAGGGCAACAGATACGCAGTATTTT. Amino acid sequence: CASSSDRATDTQYF.

CDR3 residues: CASKNSGLAAGELFF. The CDR3 nucleotides are TGTGCCAGCAAAAATTCGGGGCTAGCGGCCGGGGAGCTGTTTTTT. The rearrangement joins TRBV12-3 or TRBV12-4 to TRBJ2-2, with 7 nucleotides matching TRBD2. The junction had 11 bases not matched to a gene; V was cut back by 7 bases and J by 6 bases. CDR3 length equals 15 residues.

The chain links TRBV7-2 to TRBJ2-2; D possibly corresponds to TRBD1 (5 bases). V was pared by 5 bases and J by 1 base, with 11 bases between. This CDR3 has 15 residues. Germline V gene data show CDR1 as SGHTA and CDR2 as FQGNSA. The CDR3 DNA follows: TGTGCCAGCAGCAATAAGCAGGGGAACACCGGGGAGCTGTTTTTT. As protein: CASSNKQGNTGELFF.

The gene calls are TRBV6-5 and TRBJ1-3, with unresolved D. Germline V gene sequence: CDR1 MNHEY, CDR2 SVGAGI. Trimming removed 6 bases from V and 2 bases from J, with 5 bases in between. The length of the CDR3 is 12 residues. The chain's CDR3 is CASRSTGNTIYF. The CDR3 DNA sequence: TGTGCCAGCAGGTCTACTGGAAACACCATATATTTT.

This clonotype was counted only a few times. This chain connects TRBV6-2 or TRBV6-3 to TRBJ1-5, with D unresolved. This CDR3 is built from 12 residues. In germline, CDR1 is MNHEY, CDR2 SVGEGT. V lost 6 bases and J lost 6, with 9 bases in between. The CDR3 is CASRTDVQPQHF. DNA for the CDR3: TGTGCCAGCAGAACCGACGTTCAGCCCCAGCATTTT.

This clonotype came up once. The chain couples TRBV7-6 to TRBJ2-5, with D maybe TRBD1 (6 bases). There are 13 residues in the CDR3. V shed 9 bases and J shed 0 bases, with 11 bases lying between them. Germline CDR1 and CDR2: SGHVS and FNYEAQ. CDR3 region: CASTRDNQETQYF. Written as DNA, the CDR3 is TGTGCCAGTACACGGGACAACCAAGAGACCCAGTACTTC.

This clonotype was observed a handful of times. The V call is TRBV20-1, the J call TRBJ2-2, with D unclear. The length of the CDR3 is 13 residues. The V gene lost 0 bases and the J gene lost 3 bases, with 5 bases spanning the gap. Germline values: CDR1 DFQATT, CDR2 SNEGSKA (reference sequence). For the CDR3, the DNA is TGCAGTGCTAGAGAGATAGACACCGGGGAGCTGTTTTTT. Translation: CSAREIDTGELFF.

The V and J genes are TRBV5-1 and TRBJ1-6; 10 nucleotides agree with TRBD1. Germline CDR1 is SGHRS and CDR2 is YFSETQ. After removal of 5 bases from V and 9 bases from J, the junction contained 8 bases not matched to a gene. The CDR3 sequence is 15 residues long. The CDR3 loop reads CASRRGQGVSSPLHF. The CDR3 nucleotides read TGCGCCAGCAGACGAGGACAGGGGGTTAGTTCACCCCTCCACTTT.

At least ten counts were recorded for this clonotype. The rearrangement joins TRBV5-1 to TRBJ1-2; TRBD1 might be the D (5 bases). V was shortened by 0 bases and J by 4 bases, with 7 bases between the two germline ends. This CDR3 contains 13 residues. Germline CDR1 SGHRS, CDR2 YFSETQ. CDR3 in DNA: TGCGCCAGCAGCTTGGCCGACAGCTATGGCTACACCTTC. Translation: CASSLADSYGYTF.

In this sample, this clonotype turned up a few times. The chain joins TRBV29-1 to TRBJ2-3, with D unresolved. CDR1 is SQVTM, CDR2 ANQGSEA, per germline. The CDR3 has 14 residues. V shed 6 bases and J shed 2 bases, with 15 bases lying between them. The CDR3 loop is CSVTPEGLTDTQYF. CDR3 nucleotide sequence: TGCAGCGTCACGCCGGAAGGGCTCACAGATACGCAGTATTTT.

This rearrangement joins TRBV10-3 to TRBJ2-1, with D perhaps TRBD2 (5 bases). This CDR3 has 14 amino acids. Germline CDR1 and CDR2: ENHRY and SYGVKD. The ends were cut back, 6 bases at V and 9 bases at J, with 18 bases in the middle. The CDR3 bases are TGTGCCATCAGCCCAACTGTTGAGGGTAGTGAGCAGTTCTTC. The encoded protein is CAISPTVEGSEQFF.

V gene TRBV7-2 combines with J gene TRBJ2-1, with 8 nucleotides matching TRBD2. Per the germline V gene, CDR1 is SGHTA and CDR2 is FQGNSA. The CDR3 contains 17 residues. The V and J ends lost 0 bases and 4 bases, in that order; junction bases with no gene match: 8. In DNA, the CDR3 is TGTGCCAGCAGCTTAGCCGGGGGGGCCCTTACTTACAATGAGCAGTTCTTC. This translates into CASSLAGGALTYNEQFF.

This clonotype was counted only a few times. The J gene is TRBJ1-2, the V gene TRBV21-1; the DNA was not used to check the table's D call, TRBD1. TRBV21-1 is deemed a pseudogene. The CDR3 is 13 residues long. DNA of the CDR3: TGTGCCAGCAGCACCTGGACAGACTATGGCTACACCTTC. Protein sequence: CASSTWTDYGYTF.

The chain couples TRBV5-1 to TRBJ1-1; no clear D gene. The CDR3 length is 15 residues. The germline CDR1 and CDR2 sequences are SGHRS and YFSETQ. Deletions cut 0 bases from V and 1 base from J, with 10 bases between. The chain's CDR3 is CASSLVEAGNTEAFF. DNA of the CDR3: TGCGCCAGCAGCTTGGTGGAGGCGGGGAACACTGAAGCTTTCTTT.

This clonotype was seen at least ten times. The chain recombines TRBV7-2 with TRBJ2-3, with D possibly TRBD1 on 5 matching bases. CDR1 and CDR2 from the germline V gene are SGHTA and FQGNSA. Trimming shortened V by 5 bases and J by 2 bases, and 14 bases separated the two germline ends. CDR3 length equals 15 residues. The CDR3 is CASSTLGDNTDTQYF. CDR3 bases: TGTGCCAGCAGCACCTTAGGGGATAACACAGATACGCAGTATTTT.

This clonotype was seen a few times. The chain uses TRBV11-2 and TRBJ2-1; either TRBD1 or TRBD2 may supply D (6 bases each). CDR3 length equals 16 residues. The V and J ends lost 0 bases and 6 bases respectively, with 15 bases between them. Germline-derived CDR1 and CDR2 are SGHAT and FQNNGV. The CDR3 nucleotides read TGTGCCAGCAGCTTAGAGGGGGGCAGGCCCTTCAATGAGCAGTTCTTC. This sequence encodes CASSLEGGRPFNEQFF. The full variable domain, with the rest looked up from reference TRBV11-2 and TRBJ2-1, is EAGVAQSPRYKIIEKRQSVAFWCNPISGHATLYWYQQILGQGPKLLIQFQNNGVVDDSQLPKDRFSAERLKGVDSTLKIQPAKLEDSAVYLCASSLEGGRPFNEQFFGPGTRLTVL.

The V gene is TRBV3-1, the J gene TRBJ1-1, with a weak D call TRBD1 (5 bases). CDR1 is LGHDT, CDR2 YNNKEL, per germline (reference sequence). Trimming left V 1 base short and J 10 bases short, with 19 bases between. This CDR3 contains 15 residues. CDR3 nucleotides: TGTGCCAGCAGCCAAGGGTCGGACAATGCGTATGGAGCTTTCTTT. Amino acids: CASSQGSDNAYGAFF.

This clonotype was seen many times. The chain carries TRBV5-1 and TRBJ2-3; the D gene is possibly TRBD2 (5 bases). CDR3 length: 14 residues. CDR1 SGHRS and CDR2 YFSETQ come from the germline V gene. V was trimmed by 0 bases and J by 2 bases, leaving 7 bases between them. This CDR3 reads CASSLGGYTDTQYF. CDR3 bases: TGCGCCAGCAGCTTGGGAGGGTACACAGATACGCAGTATTTT. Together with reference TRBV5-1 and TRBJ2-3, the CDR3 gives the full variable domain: KAGVTQTPRYLIKTRGQQVTLSCSPISGHRSVSWYQQTPGQGLQFLFEYFSETQRNKGNFPGRFSGRQFSNSRSEMNVSTLELGDSALYLCASSLGGYTDTQYFGPGTRLTVL.